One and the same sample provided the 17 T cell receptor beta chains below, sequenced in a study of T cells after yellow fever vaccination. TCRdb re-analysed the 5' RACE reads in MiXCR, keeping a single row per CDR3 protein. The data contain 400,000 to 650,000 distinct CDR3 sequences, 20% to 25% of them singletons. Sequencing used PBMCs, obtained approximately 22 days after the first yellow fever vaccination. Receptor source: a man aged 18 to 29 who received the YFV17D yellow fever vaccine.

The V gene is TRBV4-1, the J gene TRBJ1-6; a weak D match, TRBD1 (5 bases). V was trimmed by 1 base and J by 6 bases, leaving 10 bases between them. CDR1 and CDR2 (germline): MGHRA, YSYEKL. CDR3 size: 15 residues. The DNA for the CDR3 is TGCGCCAGCAGCCAAGTTGGGACCCGTAATTCACCCCTCCACTTT. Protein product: CASSQVGTRNSPLHF.

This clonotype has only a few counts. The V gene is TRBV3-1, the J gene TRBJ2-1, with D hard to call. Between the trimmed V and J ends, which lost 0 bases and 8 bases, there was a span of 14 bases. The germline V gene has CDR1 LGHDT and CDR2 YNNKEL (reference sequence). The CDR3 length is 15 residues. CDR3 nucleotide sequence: TGTGCCAGCAGCCAAGATCAAAGCTATCCGGATGAGCAGTTCTTC. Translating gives CASSQDQSYPDEQFF.

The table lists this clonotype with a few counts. CDR3 loop: CASSSGGRNTEAFF. The DNA for the CDR3 is TGCGCCAGCAGCAGCGGGGGCCGAAACACTGAAGCTTTCTTT. J is TRBJ1-1 and V is TRBV5-1; weak D call: TRBD1 (6 bases). Germline V gene lookup returns CDR1 SGHRS and CDR2 YFSETQ. The CDR3 is 14 residues long. With 4 bases removed from V and 2 bases from J, the gap between germline ends came to 12 bases.

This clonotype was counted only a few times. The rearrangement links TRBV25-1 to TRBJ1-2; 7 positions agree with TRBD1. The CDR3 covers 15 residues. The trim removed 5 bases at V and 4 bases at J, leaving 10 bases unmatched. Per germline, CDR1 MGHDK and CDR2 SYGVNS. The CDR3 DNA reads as TGTGCCAGCAGTACCGACCGGGACAGCTTCTATGGCTACACCTTC. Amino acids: CASSTDRDSFYGYTF.

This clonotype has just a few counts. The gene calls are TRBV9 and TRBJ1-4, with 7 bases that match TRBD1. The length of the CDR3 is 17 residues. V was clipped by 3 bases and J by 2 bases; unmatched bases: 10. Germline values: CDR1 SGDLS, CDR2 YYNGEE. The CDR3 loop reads CASSEGQSDSTNEKLFF. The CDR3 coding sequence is TGTGCCAGCAGCGAGGGACAGTCGGACAGCACTAATGAAAAACTGTTTTTT.

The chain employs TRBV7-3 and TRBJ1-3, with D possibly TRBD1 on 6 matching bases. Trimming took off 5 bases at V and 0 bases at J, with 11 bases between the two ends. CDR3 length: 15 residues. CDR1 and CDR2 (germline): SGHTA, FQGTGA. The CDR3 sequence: CASSPPGDSGNTIYF. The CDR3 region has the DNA TGTGCCAGCAGCCCTCCAGGGGACTCTGGAAACACCATATATTTT. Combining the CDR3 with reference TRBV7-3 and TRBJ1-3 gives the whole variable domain GAGVSQTPSNKVTEKGKYVELRCDPISGHTALYWYRQSLGQGPEFLIYFQGTGAADDSGLPNDRFFAVRPEGSVSTLKIQRTERGDSAVYLCASSPPGDSGNTIYFGEGSWLTVV.

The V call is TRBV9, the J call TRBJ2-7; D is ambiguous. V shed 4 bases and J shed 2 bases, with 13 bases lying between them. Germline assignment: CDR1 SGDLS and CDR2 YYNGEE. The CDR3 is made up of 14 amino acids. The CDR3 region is CASSPQTETYEQYF. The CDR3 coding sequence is TGTGCCAGCAGCCCCCAAACAGAGACCTACGAGCAGTACTTC.

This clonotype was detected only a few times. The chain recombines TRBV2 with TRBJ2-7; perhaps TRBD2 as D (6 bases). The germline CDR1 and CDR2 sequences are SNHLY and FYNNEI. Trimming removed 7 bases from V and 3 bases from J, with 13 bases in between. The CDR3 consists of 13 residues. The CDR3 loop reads CASTRTGDYEQYV. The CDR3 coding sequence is TGTGCCAGCACCCGAACGGGGGACTACGAGCAGTACGTC.

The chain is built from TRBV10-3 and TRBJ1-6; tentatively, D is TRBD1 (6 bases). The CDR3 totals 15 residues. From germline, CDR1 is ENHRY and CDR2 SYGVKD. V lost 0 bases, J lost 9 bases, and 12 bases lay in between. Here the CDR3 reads CAISESGGAGSPLHF. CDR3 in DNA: TGTGCCATCAGTGAGTCCGGGGGCGCGGGTTCACCCCTCCACTTT.

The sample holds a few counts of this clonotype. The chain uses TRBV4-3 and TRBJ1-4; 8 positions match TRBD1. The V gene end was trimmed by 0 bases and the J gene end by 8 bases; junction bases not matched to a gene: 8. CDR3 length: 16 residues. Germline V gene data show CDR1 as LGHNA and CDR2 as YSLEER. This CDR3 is CASSQDAGTGREKLFF. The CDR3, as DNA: TGCGCCAGCAGCCAAGATGCCGGGACAGGCCGCGAAAAACTGTTTTTT.

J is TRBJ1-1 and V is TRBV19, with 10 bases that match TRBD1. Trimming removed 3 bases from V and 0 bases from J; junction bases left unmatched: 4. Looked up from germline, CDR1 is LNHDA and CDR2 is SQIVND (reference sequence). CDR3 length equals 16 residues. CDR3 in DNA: TGTGCCAGTAGTATTTGGACAGGGGGAATGAACACTGAAGCTTTCTTT. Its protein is CASSIWTGGMNTEAFF.

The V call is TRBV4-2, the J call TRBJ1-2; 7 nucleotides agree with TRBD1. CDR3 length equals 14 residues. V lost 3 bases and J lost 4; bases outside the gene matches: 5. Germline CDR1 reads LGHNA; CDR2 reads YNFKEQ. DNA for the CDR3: TGTGCCAGCAGCCAGGGGGACAGCTTCTATGGCTACACCTTC. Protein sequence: CASSQGDSFYGYTF.

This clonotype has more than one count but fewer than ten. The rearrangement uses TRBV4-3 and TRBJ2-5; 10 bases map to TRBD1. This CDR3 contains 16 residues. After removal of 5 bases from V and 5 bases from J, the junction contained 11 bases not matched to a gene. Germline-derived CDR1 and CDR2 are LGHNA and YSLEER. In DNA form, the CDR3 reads TGCGCCAGCAGCTACGGGACCGGGACAGGGGCCGAGACCCAGTACTTC. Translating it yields CASSYGTGTGAETQYF.

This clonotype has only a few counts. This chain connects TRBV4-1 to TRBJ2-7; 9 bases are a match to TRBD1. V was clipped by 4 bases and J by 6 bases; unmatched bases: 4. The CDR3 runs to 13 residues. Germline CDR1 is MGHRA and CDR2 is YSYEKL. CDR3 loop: CASSPGQGLEQYF. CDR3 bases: TGCGCCAGCAGCCCGGGACAGGGCCTCGAGCAGTACTTC.

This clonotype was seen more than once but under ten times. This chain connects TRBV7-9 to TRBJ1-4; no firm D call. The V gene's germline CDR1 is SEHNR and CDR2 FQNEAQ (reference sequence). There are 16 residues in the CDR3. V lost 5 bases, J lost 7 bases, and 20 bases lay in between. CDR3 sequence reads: CASSNHRESRGEKLFF. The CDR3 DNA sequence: TGTGCCAGCAGCAACCACCGGGAAAGCAGAGGTGAAAAACTGTTTTTT.

In DNA form, the CDR3 reads TGTGCCAGCAGCCCCGGAGTTTCCGGGGAGCTGTTTTTT. It specifies CASSPGVSGELFF. The rearrangement joins TRBV13 to TRBJ2-2; D unclear. The CDR3 covers 13 residues. Trimming cost V 5 bases and J 6 bases, with 10 bases left between them. Germline CDR1 and CDR2: PRHDT and FYEKMQ (reference sequence).

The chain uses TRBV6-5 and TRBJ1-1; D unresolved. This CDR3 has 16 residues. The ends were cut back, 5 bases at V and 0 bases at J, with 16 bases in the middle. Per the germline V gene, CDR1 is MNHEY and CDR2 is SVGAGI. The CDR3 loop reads CASSLPTNSLNTEAFF. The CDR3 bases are TGTGCCAGCAGTCTACCTACTAATTCCTTGAACACTGAAGCTTTCTTT.